A selection of T cell receptor beta chains follows, all from one sample in a study of vaccination and CD4 T cells after COVID-19. These receptors have no known antigen. TCRdb re-called the PCR reads through MiXCR, storing one row per CDR3 protein. The table lists 20,000 to 25,000 distinct CDR3 sequences, around two fifths of them singletons, with 9.9% in the top ten. The source material was CD4+ T cells from blood, cultured in vitro, sampled about 7 months after SARS-CoV-2 vaccination. These receptors all come from a human donor who had recovered from COVID-19. Each CDR3 is given with its conserved first and last residue. The order of the fields is V gene, clone size, D gene, J gene, CDR3 DNA, CDR3 protein. D genes are given only for firm matches. A row's size may be missing; if present it is once, few, many or a size class.

v_call: TRBV28; clone_size: .; d_call: .; j_call: TRBJ1-3; cdr3_nt: TGTGCCAGCAGCTCCACTTCCTCTGGAAACACCATATATTTT; cdr3_aa: CASSSTSSGNTIYF
v_call: TRBV29-1; clone_size: .; d_call: .; j_call: TRBJ2-3; cdr3_nt: TGCAGCGTTAGAGCAGGCTTCCGCAGCACAGATACGCAGTATTTT; cdr3_aa: CSVRAGFRSTDTQYF
v_call: TRBV27; clone_size: few; d_call: .; j_call: TRBJ2-7; cdr3_nt: TGTGCCAGCAGTTTAACAAGTACGAGCACCTCCTACGAGCAGTACTTC; cdr3_aa: CASSLTSTSTSYEQYF
v_call: TRBV7-2; clone_size: .; d_call: TRBD1; j_call: TRBJ2-5; cdr3_nt: TGTGCCAGCAGCTCGACAGGGTTGTTCTCAGAGACCCAGTACTTC; cdr3_aa: CASSSTGLFSETQYF
v_call: TRBV7-9; clone_size: .; d_call: .; j_call: TRBJ2-1; cdr3_nt: TGTGCCAGCAGCTTAGGTCGGAGGGAGCAGTTCTTC; cdr3_aa: CASSLGRREQFF
v_call: TRBV20-1; clone_size: few; d_call: .; j_call: TRBJ1-2; cdr3_nt: TGCAGTGCCCCAGTCCCGGGGTCGAACTATGGCTACACCTTC; cdr3_aa: CSAPVPGSNYGYTF
v_call: TRBV28; clone_size: .; d_call: TRBD2; j_call: TRBJ2-7; cdr3_nt: TGTGCCAGCAAGACAGCGGGGCACATCTACGAGCAGTACTTC; cdr3_aa: CASKTAGHIYEQYF
v_call: TRBV7-6; clone_size: few; d_call: .; j_call: TRBJ2-7; cdr3_nt: TGTGCCAGCAGCCGACAGTACGGCTACGAGCAGTACTTC; cdr3_aa: CASSRQYGYEQYF
v_call: TRBV6-5; clone_size: few; d_call: .; j_call: TRBJ2-5; cdr3_nt: TGTGCCAGCAGTTACTCGGGGGAGACCCAGTACTTC; cdr3_aa: CASSYSGETQYF
v_call: TRBV19; clone_size: few; d_call: .; j_call: TRBJ1-6; cdr3_nt: TGTGCCAGTAGTACCCGGCCAGGGTATAATTCACCCCTCCACTTT; cdr3_aa: CASSTRPGYNSPLHF
v_call: TRBV10-3; clone_size: few; d_call: TRBD1; j_call: TRBJ1-2; cdr3_nt: TGTGCCATCAGTGAGCCCGGACAGGATTCCTATGGCTACACCTTC; cdr3_aa: CAISEPGQDSYGYTF
v_call: TRBV7-2; clone_size: few; d_call: .; j_call: TRBJ2-1; cdr3_nt: TGTGCCAGCAGCTTAGGGCAATCTTTTGGCAATGAGCAGTTCTTC; cdr3_aa: CASSLGQSFGNEQFF
v_call: TRBV15; clone_size: few; d_call: .; j_call: TRBJ2-7; cdr3_nt: TGTGCCACCAGCCTTCGGACAGCGCCCTACGAGCAGTACTTC; cdr3_aa: CATSLRTAPYEQYF
v_call: TRBV28; clone_size: .; d_call: .; j_call: TRBJ1-2; cdr3_nt: TGTGCCAGCAGCCTTCGCGAGGGGCTTGGCTACACCTTC; cdr3_aa: CASSLREGLGYTF
v_call: TRBV28; clone_size: .; d_call: .; j_call: TRBJ1-2; cdr3_nt: TGTGCCAGCAGTCCCACGCCAAGAGGCTACACCTTC; cdr3_aa: CASSPTPRGYTF
v_call: TRBV20-1; clone_size: .; d_call: .; j_call: TRBJ2-1; cdr3_nt: TGCAGTGCTATGCCCGTCAAGCAGTTCTTC; cdr3_aa: CSAMPVKQFF
v_call: TRBV28; clone_size: few; d_call: .; j_call: TRBJ1-1; cdr3_nt: TGTGCCAGCAGTTCTCGTGACGGAGGGTATGAAGCTTTCTTT; cdr3_aa: CASSSRDGGYEAFF
v_call: TRBV10-3; clone_size: few; d_call: TRBD1; j_call: TRBJ2-5; cdr3_nt: TGTGCCATCAGTGGGGACAGGGAAGAGACCCAGTACTTC; cdr3_aa: CAISGDREETQYF
v_call: TRBV20-1; clone_size: .; d_call: .; j_call: TRBJ2-7; cdr3_nt: TGCAGTGCCCAGAAGAACAGCGCCTACGAGCAGTACTTC; cdr3_aa: CSAQKNSAYEQYF
v_call: TRBV28; clone_size: .; d_call: TRBD1; j_call: TRBJ2-7; cdr3_nt: TGTGCCAGCAGCCCAGAGGGGGCAGGGGGCTACGAGCAGTACTTC; cdr3_aa: CASSPEGAGGYEQYF
v_call: TRBV27; clone_size: .; d_call: .; j_call: TRBJ2-7; cdr3_nt: TGTGCCAGCAGTTTAATCGGTGCGGCGGATTACGAGCAGTACTTC; cdr3_aa: CASSLIGAADYEQYF
v_call: TRBV18; clone_size: few; d_call: .; j_call: TRBJ2-5; cdr3_nt: TGTGCCAGCTCACCAGGCCGGATCCAAGAGACCCAGTACTTC; cdr3_aa: CASSPGRIQETQYF
v_call: TRBV21-1; clone_size: .; d_call: .; j_call: TRBJ2-7; cdr3_nt: TGTGCCAGCCCCGGATTTCCTGGGGACAGGAGCTCCTACGAGCAGTACTTC; cdr3_aa: CASPGFPGDRSSYEQYF
v_call: TRBV10-3; clone_size: .; d_call: TRBD2; j_call: TRBJ2-1; cdr3_nt: TGTGCCATCAGTGGAGGACTAGCGGGAGATAATGAGCAGTTCTTC; cdr3_aa: CAISGGLAGDNEQFF
v_call: TRBV29-1; clone_size: .; d_call: TRBD1; j_call: TRBJ2-5; cdr3_nt: TGCAGCGTTGCCGGGGACAGGGCACAAGAGACCCAGTACTTC; cdr3_aa: CSVAGDRAQETQYF
v_call: TRBV7-9; clone_size: .; d_call: TRBD2; j_call: TRBJ2-5; cdr3_nt: TGTGCCAGCAGCTTAATAGCGGGAGGGGAGACCCAGTACTTC; cdr3_aa: CASSLIAGGETQYF
v_call: TRBV7-9; clone_size: .; d_call: .; j_call: TRBJ2-5; cdr3_nt: TGTGCCAGCAGCTTAGGGGCAACGGCGGGTCAAGAGACCCAGTACTTC; cdr3_aa: CASSLGATAGQETQYF
v_call: TRBV28; clone_size: .; d_call: .; j_call: TRBJ1-5; cdr3_nt: TGTGCAGTTTCCCTCAGGCAGCAGCCCCAGCATTTT; cdr3_aa: CAVSLRQQPQHF
v_call: TRBV6-2/TRBV6-3; clone_size: few; d_call: .; j_call: TRBJ1-6; cdr3_nt: TGTGCCAGCAGTTACCGTGACAGTAATTCACCCCTCCACTTT; cdr3_aa: CASSYRDSNSPLHF
v_call: TRBV20-1; clone_size: .; d_call: TRBD2; j_call: TRBJ2-7; cdr3_nt: TGCAGTGCTCTGCAACTAGCGGGAGGCGAGCAGTACTTC; cdr3_aa: CSALQLAGGEQYF
v_call: TRBV20-1; clone_size: few; d_call: TRBD1; j_call: TRBJ2-7; cdr3_nt: TGCAGTGCTAGTAGACAGGGATCGGGCGAGCAGTACTTC; cdr3_aa: CSASRQGSGEQYF
v_call: TRBV15; clone_size: few; d_call: TRBD2; j_call: TRBJ2-3; cdr3_nt: TGTGCCACCACTCCTAGCGGTACTAGCACAGATACGCAGTATTTT; cdr3_aa: CATTPSGTSTDTQYF